This TCR beta chain was sequenced during a study of cytomegalovirus exposure and HLA in healthy donors. The study's findings and limits: The authors later found HLA-associated TCR beta chains more clonally expanded than equally common others. Accurate predictions that matched the HLA-A and HLA-B alleles of most subjects were reportedly made from TCR beta sequences.

Notes on this clone: Its antigen is as yet unknown.

The PCR used 60 Vbeta and 13 Jbeta primers. Some clones are missing from TCRdb's copy, which holds only in-frame ones; the method was immunoSEQ multiplex PCR. The table includes around 230,000 clones, around 79% detected once. This receptor was identified in a male donor in good health and CMV-seronegative. Sequenced input: PBMCs.

For the CDR3, the DNA is TGTGCCATTGCGACAGGGGCTCTGAACACCGGGGAGCTGTTTTTT. It yields the protein CAIATGALNTGELFF. The chain joins TRBV6-6 to TRBJ2-2; 8 bases are shared with TRBD1. In germline, CDR1 is MNHNY, CDR2 SVGAGI (reference sequence). The CDR3 has 15 residues. With V trimmed by 10 bases and J by 1 base, 8 bases remained unmatched.